This record concerns one T cell receptor (beta chain) sequence. Its antigen is as yet unknown. The sample originates from a study of blood T cells in healthy people across ages. Across the study: Template switching recovered approximately one barcoded beta molecule for every two T cells. The study's findings and limits: Diversity was higher, and naive CD4+ cells more numerous, in long-lived donors than in aged donors.

Primed by a sample-barcoded 5' primer and a J-beta primer mix, a second PCR proceeded for 7 to 11 cycles. TCRdb independently ran MiXCR on the 5' RACE reads; one entry per CDR3 protein. Here the sample spans hundreds of thousands of distinct CDR3 sequences, about 42% being singletons. Germline CDR1 reads DFQATT; CDR2 reads SNEGSKA (reference sequence). The CDR3 runs to 16 residues. Between the trimmed V and J ends, which lost 0 bases and 4 bases, there was a span of 16 bases. The TCR sequence derives from a man in his sixties in good health. Sequencing input: blood. The chain combines TRBV20-1 with TRBJ2-1; D possibly matches TRBD1 or TRBD2 (5 bases each). CDR3 in DNA: TGCAGTGCTAGAGAGAGGGCAGGGTCGGCTTACAATGAGCAGTTCTTC. It specifies CSARERAGSAYNEQFF.